Described below is a single T cell receptor beta chain sequence and its context. Its antigen target is currently unknown. Base qualities are not recorded, but no much larger clone differs from it by a single base. The CDR3 measures 15 amino acids from cysteine to phenylalanine. CDR3 DNA only is kept here, 45 bases in frame from base 1. V lost 0 bases and J lost 7 bases, and the count of bases not matched to a germline gene is 6. Taken from the germline V gene (reference sequence), the CDR1 and CDR2 loops are LNHNV and YYDKDF. The source of the sample is a study of blood T cell repertoires in COVID-19 (dated by TCRdb to the early 2020s). Broadly, across the study: Samples covering the acute and convalescent phases of COVID-19 were provided by collaborators in the United States, Italy and Spain. The prospective study material was composed of cDNA or gDNA derived from T cells, B-cell-depleted T cells, or PBMCs. Where available, HLA class I and class II types were obtained from metadata supplied by the sample provider rather than from assay-based typing. Deeply sampled blood TCRbeta repertoires from subjects exposed to, actively infected with, or recovered from COVID-19 were included in the dataset. The samples were drawn from two sources: the first 160 participants of the ongoing ImmuneRACE study, and over 1,000 subjects contributed by 6 global collaborators. A freely available public database, intended as a resource for researchers studying the immune response to SARS-CoV-2, is where the repertoires were released. A de-identified subject ID, COVID-19 status, age in years and sex were almost always included in the sample metadata.

The research as a whole found: How much clinical and demographic metadata was included differed by source and by participant, and the metadata was provided uncurated.

Collaborating institutions collected whole blood in K2EDTA tubes following their own protocols. For TCRbeta analysis, collaborator samples were shipped as frozen whole blood, as isolated PBMCs, or as DNA extracted from either sample type. The immunoSEQ Assay, a bias-controlled multiplex PCR, was used to amplify TCRbeta CDR3 regions from genomic DNA. The original pipeline was this. The number of nucleated cells in each sample was estimated by amplification of reference gene primers within the assay. To quantify the absolute abundance of each unique TCRbeta CDR3 rearrangement, sequence reads were collapsed and filtered. For each sample, productive Simpson clonality was calculated as the square root of Simpson's diversity index over productive rearrangements. Not all clones reach the TCRdb copy of this immuneACCESS table, which keeps in-frame sequences only. Checked studies attribute under half of the gap to unresolved V genes and leave the rest unexplained. That table supplies the V and J calls and clone size; D and trimming were determined from the DNA. The sample table holds about 60,000 clones, of which roughly 74% were seen once. The ten most abundant clones make up roughly 23% of the sample.

The V and J segments used are TRBV15 and TRBJ1-2; a stretch of 9 junction bases matches TRBD1. This receptor was identified in a human donor in a cohort sampled during active COVID-19. Sequencing input: peripheral blood. The bases are TGTGCCACCAGCAGAGACACAGGGGGCCTTGGTGGCTACACCTTC. The translation is CATSRDTGGLGGYTF.